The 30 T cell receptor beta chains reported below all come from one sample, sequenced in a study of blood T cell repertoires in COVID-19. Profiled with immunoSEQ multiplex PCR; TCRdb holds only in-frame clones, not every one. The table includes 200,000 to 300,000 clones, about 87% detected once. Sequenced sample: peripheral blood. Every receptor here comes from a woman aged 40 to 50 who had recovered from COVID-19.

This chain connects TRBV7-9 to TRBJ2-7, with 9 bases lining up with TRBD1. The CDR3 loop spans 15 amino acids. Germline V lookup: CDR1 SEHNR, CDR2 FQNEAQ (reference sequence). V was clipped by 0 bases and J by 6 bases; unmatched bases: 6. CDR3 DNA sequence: TGTGCCAGCAGCTTAGCGCCGGGACAGGGCCTCGAGCAGTACTTC. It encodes CASSLAPGQGLEQYF.

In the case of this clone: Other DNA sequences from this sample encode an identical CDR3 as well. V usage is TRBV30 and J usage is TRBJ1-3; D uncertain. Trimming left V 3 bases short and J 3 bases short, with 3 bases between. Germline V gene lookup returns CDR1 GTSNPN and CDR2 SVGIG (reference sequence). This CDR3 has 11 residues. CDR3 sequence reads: CAWSFGNTIYF. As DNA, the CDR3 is TGTGCCTGGAGCTTTGGAAACACCATATATTTT.

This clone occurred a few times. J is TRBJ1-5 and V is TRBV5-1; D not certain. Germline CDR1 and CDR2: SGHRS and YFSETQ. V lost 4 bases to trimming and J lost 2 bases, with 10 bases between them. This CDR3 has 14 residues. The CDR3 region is CASSEVSGNQPQHF. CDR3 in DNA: TGCGCCAGCAGCGAGGTTTCTGGCAATCAGCCCCAGCATTTT.

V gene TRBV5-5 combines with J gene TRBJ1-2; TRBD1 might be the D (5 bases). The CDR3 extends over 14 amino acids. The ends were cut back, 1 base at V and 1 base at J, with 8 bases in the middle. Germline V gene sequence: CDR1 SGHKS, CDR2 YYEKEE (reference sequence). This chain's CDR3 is CASSLPGNNYGYTF. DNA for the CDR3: TGTGCCAGCAGCTTGCCAGGGAATAACTATGGCTACACCTTC. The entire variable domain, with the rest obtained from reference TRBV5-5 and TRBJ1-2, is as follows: DAGVTQSPTHLIKTRGQQVTLRCSPISGHKSVSWYQQVLGQGPQFIFQYYEKEERGRGNFPDRFSARQFPNYSSELNVNALLLGDSALYLCASSLPGNNYGYTFGSGTRLTVV.

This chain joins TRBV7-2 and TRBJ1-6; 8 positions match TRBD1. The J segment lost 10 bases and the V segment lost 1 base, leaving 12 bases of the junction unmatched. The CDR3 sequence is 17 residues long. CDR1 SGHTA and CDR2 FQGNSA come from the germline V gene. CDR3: CASSLVGTGVKGSPLHF. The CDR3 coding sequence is TGTGCCAGCAGCTTAGTAGGGACAGGCGTTAAAGGATCACCCCTCCACTTT.

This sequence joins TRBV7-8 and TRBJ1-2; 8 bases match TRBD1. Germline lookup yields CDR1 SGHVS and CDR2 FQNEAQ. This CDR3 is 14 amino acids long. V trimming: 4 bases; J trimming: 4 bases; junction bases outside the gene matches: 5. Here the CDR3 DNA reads TGTGCCAGCAGCTCACAGGGGGGGGGCTATGGCTACACCTTC. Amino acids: CASSSQGGGYGYTF.

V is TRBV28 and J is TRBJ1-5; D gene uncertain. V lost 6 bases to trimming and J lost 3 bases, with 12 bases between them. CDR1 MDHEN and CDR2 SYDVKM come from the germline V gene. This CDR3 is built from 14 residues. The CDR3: CASRLLLSNQPQHF. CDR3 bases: TGTGCCAGCAGACTCCTATTATCCAATCAGCCCCAGCATTTT.

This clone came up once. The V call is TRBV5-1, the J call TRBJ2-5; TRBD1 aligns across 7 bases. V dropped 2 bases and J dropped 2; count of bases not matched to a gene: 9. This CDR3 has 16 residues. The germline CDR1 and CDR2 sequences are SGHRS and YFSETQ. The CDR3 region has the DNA TGCGCCAGCAGCTTCGGTAAGGGACAGCCACAAGAGACCCAGTACTTC. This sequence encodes CASSFGKGQPQETQYF.

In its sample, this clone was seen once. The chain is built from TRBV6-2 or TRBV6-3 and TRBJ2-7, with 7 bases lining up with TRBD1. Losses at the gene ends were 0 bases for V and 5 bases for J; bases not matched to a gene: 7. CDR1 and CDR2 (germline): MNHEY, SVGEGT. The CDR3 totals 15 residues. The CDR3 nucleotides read TGTGCCAGCAGTTACTCGACAGGGTTATCGAACGAGCAGTACTTC. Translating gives CASSYSTGLSNEQYF.

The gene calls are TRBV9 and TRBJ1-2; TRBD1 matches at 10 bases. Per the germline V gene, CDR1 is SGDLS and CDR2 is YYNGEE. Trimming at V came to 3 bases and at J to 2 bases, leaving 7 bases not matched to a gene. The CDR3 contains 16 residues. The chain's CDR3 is CASSATKGQGNYGYTF. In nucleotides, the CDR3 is TGTGCCAGCAGCGCGACGAAGGGACAGGGGAACTATGGCTACACCTTC.

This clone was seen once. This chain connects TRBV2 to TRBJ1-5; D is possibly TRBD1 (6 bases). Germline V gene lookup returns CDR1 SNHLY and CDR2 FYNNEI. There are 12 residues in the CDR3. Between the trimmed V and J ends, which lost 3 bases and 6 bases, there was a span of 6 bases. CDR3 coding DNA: TGTGCCAGCAGTGACAGGGGTCAGCCCCAGCATTTT. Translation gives CASSDRGQPQHF.

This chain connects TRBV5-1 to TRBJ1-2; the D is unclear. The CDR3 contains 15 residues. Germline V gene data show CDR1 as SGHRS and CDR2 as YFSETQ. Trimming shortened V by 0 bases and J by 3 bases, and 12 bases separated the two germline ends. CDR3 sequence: CASSLGSLRDYGYTF. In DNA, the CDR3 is TGCGCCAGCAGCTTGGGGTCCCTACGGGACTATGGCTACACCTTC. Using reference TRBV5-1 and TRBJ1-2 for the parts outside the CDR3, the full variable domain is KAGVTQTPRYLIKTRGQQVTLSCSPISGHRSVSWYQQTPGQGLQFLFEYFSETQRNKGNFPGRFSGRQFSNSRSEMNVSTLELGDSALYLCASSLGSLRDYGYTFGSGTRLTVV.

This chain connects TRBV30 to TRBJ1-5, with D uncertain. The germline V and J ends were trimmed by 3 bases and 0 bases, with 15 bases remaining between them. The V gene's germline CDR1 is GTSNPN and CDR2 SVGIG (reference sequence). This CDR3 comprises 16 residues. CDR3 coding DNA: TGTGCCTGGAGCGCCCTGGGCAGAGCTAGCAATCAGCCCCAGCATTTT. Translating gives CAWSALGRASNQPQHF.

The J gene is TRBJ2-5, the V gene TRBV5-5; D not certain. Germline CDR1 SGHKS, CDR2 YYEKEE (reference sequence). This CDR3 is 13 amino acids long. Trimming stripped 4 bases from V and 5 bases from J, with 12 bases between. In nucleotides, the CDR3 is TGTGCCAGCAGCGGATCAGAAGCGGAGACCCAGTACTTC. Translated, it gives CASSGSEAETQYF.

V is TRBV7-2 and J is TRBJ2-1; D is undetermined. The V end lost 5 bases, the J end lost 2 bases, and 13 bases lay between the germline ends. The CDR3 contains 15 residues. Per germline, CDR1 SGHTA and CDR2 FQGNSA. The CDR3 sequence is CASSLRQVTYNEQFF. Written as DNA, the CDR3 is TGTGCCAGCAGCCTCCGACAAGTTACCTACAATGAGCAGTTCTTC.

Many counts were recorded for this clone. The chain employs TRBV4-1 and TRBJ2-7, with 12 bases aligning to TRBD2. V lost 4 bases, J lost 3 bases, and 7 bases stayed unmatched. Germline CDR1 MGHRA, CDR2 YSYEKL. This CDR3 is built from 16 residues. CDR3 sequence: CASSPSLAGGIYEQYF. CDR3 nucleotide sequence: TGCGCCAGCAGCCCCTCCCTAGCGGGGGGGATCTACGAGCAGTACTTC.

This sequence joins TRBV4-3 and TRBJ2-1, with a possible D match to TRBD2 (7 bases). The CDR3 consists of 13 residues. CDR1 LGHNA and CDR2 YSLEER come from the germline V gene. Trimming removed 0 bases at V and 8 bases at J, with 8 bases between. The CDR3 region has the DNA TGCGCCAGCAGCCAAGAAGGGGGGGATGAGCAGTTCTTC. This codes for CASSQEGGDEQFF.

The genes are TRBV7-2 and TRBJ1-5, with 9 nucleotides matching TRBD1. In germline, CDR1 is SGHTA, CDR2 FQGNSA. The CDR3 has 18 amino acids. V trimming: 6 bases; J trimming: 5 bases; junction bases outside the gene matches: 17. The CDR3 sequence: CASSSPGLQGATYQPQHF. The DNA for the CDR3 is TGTGCCAGCAGTTCGCCGGGGTTACAGGGGGCGACGTATCAGCCCCAGCATTTT.

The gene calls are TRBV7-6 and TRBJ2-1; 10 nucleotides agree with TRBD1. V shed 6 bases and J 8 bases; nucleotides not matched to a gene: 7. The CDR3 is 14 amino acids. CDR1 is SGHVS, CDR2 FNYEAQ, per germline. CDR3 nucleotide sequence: TGTGCCAGCAGGCAAGACAGGGGGCTTGATGAGCAGTTCTTC. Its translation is CASRQDRGLDEQFF.

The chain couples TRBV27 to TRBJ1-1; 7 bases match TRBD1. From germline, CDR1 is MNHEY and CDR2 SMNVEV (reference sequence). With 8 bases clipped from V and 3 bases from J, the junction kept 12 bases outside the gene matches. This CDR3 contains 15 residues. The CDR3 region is CASESGGKGDTEAFF. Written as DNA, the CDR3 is TGTGCCAGCGAGTCAGGGGGTAAAGGGGACACTGAAGCTTTCTTT.

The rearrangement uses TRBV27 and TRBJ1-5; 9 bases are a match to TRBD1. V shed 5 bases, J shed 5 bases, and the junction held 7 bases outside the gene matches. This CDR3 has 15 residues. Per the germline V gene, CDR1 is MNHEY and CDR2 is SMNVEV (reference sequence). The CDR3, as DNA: TGTGCCAGCAGTAACGGACAGGGGCGTTATCAGCCCCAGCATTTT. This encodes CASSNGQGRYQPQHF.

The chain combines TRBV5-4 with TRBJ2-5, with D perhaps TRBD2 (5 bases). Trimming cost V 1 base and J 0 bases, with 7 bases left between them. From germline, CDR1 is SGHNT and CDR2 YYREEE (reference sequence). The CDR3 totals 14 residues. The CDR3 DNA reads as TGTGCCAGCAGCTTGCGAGGGTACCAAGAGACCCAGTACTTC. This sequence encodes CASSLRGYQETQYF.

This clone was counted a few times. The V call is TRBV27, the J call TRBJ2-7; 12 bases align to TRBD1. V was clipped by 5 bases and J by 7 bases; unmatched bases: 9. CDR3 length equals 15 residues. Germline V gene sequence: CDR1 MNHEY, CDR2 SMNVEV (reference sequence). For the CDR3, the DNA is TGTGCCAGCAGTCGAACCGGGACAGGGGGCAGGGAGCAGTACTTC. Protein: CASSRTGTGGREQYF.

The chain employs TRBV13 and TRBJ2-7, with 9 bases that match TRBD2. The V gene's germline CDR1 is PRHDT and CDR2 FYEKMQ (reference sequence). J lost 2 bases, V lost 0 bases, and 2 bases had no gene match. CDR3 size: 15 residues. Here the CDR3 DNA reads TGTGCCAGCAGCTTAGGGACTAGCGGAGCCTACGAGCAGTACTTC. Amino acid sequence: CASSLGTSGAYEQYF.

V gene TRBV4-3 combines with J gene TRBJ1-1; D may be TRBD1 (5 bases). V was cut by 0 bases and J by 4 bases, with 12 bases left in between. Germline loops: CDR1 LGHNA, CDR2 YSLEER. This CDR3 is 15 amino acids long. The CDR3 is CASSQDSMGGTEAFF. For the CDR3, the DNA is TGCGCCAGCAGCCAAGATAGTATGGGGGGCACTGAAGCTTTCTTT.

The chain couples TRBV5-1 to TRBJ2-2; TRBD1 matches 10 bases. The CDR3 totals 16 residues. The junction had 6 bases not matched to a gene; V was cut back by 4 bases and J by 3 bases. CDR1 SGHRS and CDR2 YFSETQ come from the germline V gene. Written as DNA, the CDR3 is TGCGCCAGCAGCCCTCCGGGGACAGGGGACACCGGGGAGCTGTTTTTT. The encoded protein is CASSPPGTGDTGELFF.

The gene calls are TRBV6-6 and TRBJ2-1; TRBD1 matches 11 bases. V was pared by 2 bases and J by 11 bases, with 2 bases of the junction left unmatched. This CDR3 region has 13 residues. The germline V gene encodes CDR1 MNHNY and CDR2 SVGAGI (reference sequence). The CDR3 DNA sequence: TGTGCCAGCAGTTACGGGACAGGGGGTCAGCAGTTCTTC. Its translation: CASSYGTGGQQFF.

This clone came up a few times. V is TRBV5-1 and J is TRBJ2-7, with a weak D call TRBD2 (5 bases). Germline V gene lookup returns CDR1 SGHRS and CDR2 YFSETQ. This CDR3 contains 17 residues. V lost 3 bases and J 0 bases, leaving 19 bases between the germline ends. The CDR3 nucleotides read TGCGCCAGCAGCTATTCGTTGGGCGGGTCCAGCTCCTACGAGCAGTACTTC. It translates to CASSYSLGGSSSYEQYF.

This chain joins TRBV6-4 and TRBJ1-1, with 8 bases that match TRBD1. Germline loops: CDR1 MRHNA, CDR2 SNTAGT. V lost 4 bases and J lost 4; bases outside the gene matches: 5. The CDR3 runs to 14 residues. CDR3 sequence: CASSVTGEGTEAFF. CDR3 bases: TGTGCCAGCAGTGTGACAGGGGAGGGCACTGAAGCTTTCTTT.

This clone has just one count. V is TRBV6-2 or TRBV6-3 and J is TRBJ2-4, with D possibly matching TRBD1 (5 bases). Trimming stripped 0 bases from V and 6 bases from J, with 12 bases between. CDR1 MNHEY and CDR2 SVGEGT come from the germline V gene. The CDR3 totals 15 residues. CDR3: CASSYSSQGGNIQYF. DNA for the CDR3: TGTGCCAGCAGTTACTCGAGTCAGGGTGGAAACATTCAGTACTTC.